This T cell receptor (beta chain) originates from a study of control samples from healthy donors and cancer patients. The assay was immunoSEQ multiplex PCR, and TCRdb's table has in-frame clones only and misses some. The sample consists of approximately 60,000 clones, 80% to 95% of them appearing once. V trimming: 3 bases; J trimming: 3 bases; junction bases outside the gene matches: 2. The V gene's germline CDR1 is MNHEY and CDR2 SVGEGT. This CDR3 has 15 amino acids. The gene calls are TRBV6-2 or TRBV6-3 and TRBJ2-5; 12 nucleotides match TRBD2. The sample comprised PBMCs. The TCR originated in a man younger than 45 with colorectal cancer. CDR3 bases: TGTGCCAGCAGTTATAGGACTAGCGGGGAAGAGACCCAGTACTTC. Its translation: CASSYRTSGEETQYF.